This T cell receptor beta chain emerged from a study of cytomegalovirus exposure and HLA in healthy donors. Study-wide findings and caveats: Reported findings show TCR beta sequences accurately forecast HLA-A and HLA-B alleles in most subjects. Later on, a genetic analysis was performed. It linked a missense variant in DCLRE1C with V- and J-gene trimming of TCR beta. The later analysis indicated that the majority of CMV-associated TCR beta chains appeared HLA-restricted.

Worth noting for this clone: The antigen remains undetermined.

PCR primers comprised 60 Vbeta and 13 Jbeta primers. Sequencing was performed with immunoSEQ multiplex PCR; in TCRdb, only in-frame clones are kept and a portion is missing. This table holds more than 100,000 clones, 60% to 85% found once. Trimming shortened V by 6 bases and J by 11 bases, and 15 bases separated the two germline ends. This CDR3 comprises 12 residues. The V gene's germline CDR1 is SNHLY and CDR2 FYNNEI. The clonotype was recovered from a woman in her 30s in good health and CMV-seropositive. The rearrangement joins TRBV2 to TRBJ2-3; D possibly corresponds to TRBD1 (5 bases). The sequencing input was PBMCs. CDR3 coding DNA: TGTGCCAGCAGGAAGGGGCCCAGTGAGCAGTATTTT. Translated: CASRKGPSEQYF.